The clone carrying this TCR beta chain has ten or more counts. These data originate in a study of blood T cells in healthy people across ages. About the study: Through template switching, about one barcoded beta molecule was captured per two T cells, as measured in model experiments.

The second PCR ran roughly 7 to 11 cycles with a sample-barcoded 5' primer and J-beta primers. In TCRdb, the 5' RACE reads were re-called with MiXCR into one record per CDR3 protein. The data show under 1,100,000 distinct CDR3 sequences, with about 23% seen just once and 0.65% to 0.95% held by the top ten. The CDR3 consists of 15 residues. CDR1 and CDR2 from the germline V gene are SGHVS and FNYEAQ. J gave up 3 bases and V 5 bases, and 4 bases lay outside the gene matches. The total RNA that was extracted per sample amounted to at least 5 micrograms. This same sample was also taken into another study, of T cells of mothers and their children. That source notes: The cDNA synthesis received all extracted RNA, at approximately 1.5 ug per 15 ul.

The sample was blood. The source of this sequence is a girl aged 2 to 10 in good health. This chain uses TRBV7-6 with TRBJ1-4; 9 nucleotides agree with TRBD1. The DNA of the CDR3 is TGTGCCAGCAGCACCCGGGACAGGGCTAATGAAAAACTGTTTTTT. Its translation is CASSTRDRANEKLFF.